This T cell receptor (beta chain) emerged from a study of shared clonotypes between healthy human individuals. Study at large: Per-donor plates numbered three CD4 naive, three CD4 memory, two CD8 naive and one CD8 memory. General study points: Non-shared clonotypes showed lower generation probabilities than clonotypes common to all four donors. Large depth notwithstanding, sorted-subset sequencing proved incomplete by rarefaction.

As for this clone: Its antigen is not known.

Generated by immunoSEQ multiplex PCR, the TCRdb table keeps only in-frame clones and is missing some. The repertoire has about 2.1 million clones, just over 90% of them found once; the top ten carry around 1.8%. This CDR3 spans 16 amino acids. CDR1 and CDR2 (germline): MNHEY, SMNVEV (reference sequence). J was trimmed by 0 bases and V by 5 bases; bases with no gene match: 7. Naive CD8 cells comprised CD45RO-negative, CCR7-positively selected cells, excluding terminally differentiated effector memory CD45RA+ cells. V and J are TRBV27 and TRBJ2-4; 7 bases line up with TRBD1. The TCR originated in a man aged 18 to 29 in good health. Some clones in this sample may be carry-over from other donors' samples. Sequenced input: naive CD8+ T cells from PBMCs. The CDR3 DNA reads as TGTGCCAGCAGTCCCGTGGGACAGCGAGCCAAAAACATTCAGTACTTC. It encodes CASSPVGQRAKNIQYF.